This TCR beta chain originates from a study of regulatory and conventional T cells in breast cancer. Judged by abundance, this clonotype is medium-sized. One entry per CDR3 protein, called by TCRdb with MiXCR from the PCR reads. The data contain approximately 9,500 distinct CDR3 sequences, about 34% of them singletons. The sequencing sample was made of conventional T cells from blood. This sequence originates from a male donor in good health.

In DNA, the CDR3 is TGTGCCAGCAGCCAAACCCGACTAAAGCCCCAGCATTTT. It specifies CASSQTRLKPQHF. The chain employs TRBV28 and TRBJ1-5; D is uncertain. The length of the CDR3 is 13 residues. Trimming removed 6 bases from V and 8 bases from J, with 14 bases in between. From germline, CDR1 is MDHEN and CDR2 SYDVKM.